Below, 23 T cell receptor beta chains from the same sample are listed, as sequenced in a study of T cell repertoires in cytomegalovirus infection. Each CDR3 protein is one row after TCRdb ran MiXCR on the reads. In the table there are just over 300,000 distinct CDR3 sequences, 15% to 20% of which are singletons. Source material: PBMCs. The receptors come from a human donor in good health (CMV status not recorded). Some clones in this sample may be carry-over from other donors' samples.

The sample holds many counts of this clonotype. CDR3 coding DNA: TGTGCCAGCAGTGAAGAGGGCAGGAGGAACGAGCAGTACTTC. Translation: CASSEEGRRNEQYF. V is TRBV6-1 and J is TRBJ2-7; D perhaps matches TRBD2 (5 bases). From germline, CDR1 is MNHNS and CDR2 SASEGT. The CDR3 runs to 14 residues. V lost 1 base to trimming and J lost 5 bases, with 12 bases between them.

The table lists this clonotype with many counts. The chain is built from TRBV5-6 and TRBJ1-1, with unresolved D. With 0 bases removed from V and 10 bases from J, the gap between germline ends came to 16 bases. The CDR3 extends over 14 amino acids. Germline V gene data show CDR1 as SGHDT and CDR2 as YYEEEE. CDR3 nucleotide sequence: TGTGCCAGCAGCTTGGCGGCGTTCGCGTATGGAGCTTTCTTT. Translating gives CASSLAAFAYGAFF.

This clonotype came up a few times. This sequence joins TRBV20-1 and TRBJ2-5; the D is unclear. With 3 bases removed from V and 5 bases from J, the gap between germline ends came to 13 bases. The CDR3 length is 13 residues. Germline CDR1 is DFQATT and CDR2 is SNEGSKA (reference sequence). CDR3 in amino acids: CSASGRTSETQYF. CDR3 DNA sequence: TGCAGTGCTAGCGGACGAACTTCGGAGACCCAGTACTTC.

At least ten counts were recorded for this clonotype. The rearrangement joins TRBV10-3 to TRBJ2-1, with 12 bases aligning to TRBD1. The CDR3 is made up of 16 amino acids. V shed 4 bases, J shed 6 bases, and the junction held 7 bases outside the gene matches. Germline lookup yields CDR1 ENHRY and CDR2 SYGVKD. CDR3 DNA sequence: TGTGCCATCAGTGGGAAGGGACAGGGGGCGAGCAATGAGCAGTTCTTC. Its translation: CAISGKGQGASNEQFF.

This clonotype was recorded many times. The chain couples TRBV5-6 to TRBJ1-5; tentative D call: TRBD1 (5 bases). The germline CDR1 and CDR2 sequences are SGHDT and YYEEEE. V lost 3 bases to trimming and J lost 0 bases, with 13 bases between them. This CDR3 comprises 16 residues. CDR3 in amino acids: CASSSAGRYSNQPQHF. The CDR3 DNA follows: TGTGCCAGCAGCTCTGCGGGACGGTATAGCAATCAGCCCCAGCATTTT.

The CDR3 region is CASRESGEIYSGNTIYF. The CDR3 DNA reads as TGTGCCAGCAGGGAGAGTGGGGAGATCTACTCTGGAAACACCATATATTTT. The chain couples TRBV25-1 to TRBJ1-3; the D is unclear. CDR1 and CDR2 (germline): MGHDK, SYGVNS. Trimming took 6 bases from V and 0 from J, leaving 18 bases between them. This CDR3 has 17 residues.

The CDR3 coding sequence is TGTGCCAGCAGTACCGGGACAGGGAATGGCTACACCTTC. It codes for CASSTGTGNGYTF. This chain connects TRBV28 to TRBJ1-2; 9 bases agree with TRBD1. The CDR3 consists of 13 residues. Germline V gene lookup returns CDR1 MDHEN and CDR2 SYDVKM. Germline trimming cut 5 bases from V and 6 bases from J; bases unmatched to any gene: 4.

This clonotype was counted between two and nine times. This chain uses TRBV20-1 with TRBJ2-1; D possibly corresponds to TRBD2 (7 bases). This CDR3 is 14 amino acids long. CDR1 and CDR2 from the germline V gene are DFQATT and SNEGSKA (reference sequence). V gave up 0 bases and J gave up 5 bases, with 11 bases separating them. The CDR3 DNA reads as TGCAGTGCTAGAGAAGGGGGGGATGACAATGAGCAGTTCTTC. Residues: CSAREGGDDNEQFF.

This sequence joins TRBV7-9 and TRBJ2-6; D is possibly TRBD1 (6 bases). The germline V gene has CDR1 SEHNR and CDR2 FQNEAQ (reference sequence). V lost 5 bases and J 11 bases, leaving 19 bases between the germline ends. The CDR3 is 15 residues long. The CDR3 coding sequence is TGTGCCAGCAGCCGTAGACAGGACGCTTGGGACGTCCTGACTTTC. Translated: CASSRRQDAWDVLTF.

This clonotype turned up a few times. The chain is built from TRBV20-1 and TRBJ1-6, with D hard to call. CDR3 length: 12 residues. CDR1 is DFQATT, CDR2 SNEGSKA, per germline (reference sequence). V lost 6 bases, J lost 7 bases, and 10 bases lay in between. This CDR3 reads CSARAGNSPLHF. In nucleotides, the CDR3 is TGCAGTGCCCGCGCCGGGAATTCACCCCTCCACTTT.

This clonotype showed up just a few times. The chain couples TRBV25-1 to TRBJ1-4, with a weak D call TRBD1 (5 bases). This CDR3 region has 13 residues. V lost 4 bases and J lost 8, with 11 bases in between. CDR1 MGHDK and CDR2 SYGVNS come from the germline V gene. The CDR3 sequence is CASSVAGREKLFF. The CDR3 DNA is TGTGCCAGCAGTGTGGCAGGGCGCGAAAAACTGTTTTTT.

With regard to this clonotype: At one of its ends the junction is not consistent with the germline gene, which may arise from a read error. The V and J genes are TRBV5-3 and TRBJ2-7; D gene uncertain. TRBV5-3 has ORF status, its function being uncertain. The CDR3 consists of 13 residues. CDR3 DNA: TGTGCCAGCAGCTTGTTCCTGGGCTACGAGCAGTACTTC. Translation: CASSLFLGYEQYF.

The genes are TRBV11-2 and TRBJ2-7; 11 bases are a match to TRBD1. The CDR3 has 15 amino acids. CDR1 SGHAT and CDR2 FQNNGV come from the germline V gene. Germline trimming cut 7 bases from V and 2 bases from J; bases unmatched to any gene: 7. The CDR3 DNA sequence: TGTGCCAGCAACAAACAGGGACAGGGGGCCTACGAGCAGTACTTC. It translates to CASNKQGQGAYEQYF.

V and J are TRBV12-3 or TRBV12-4 and TRBJ2-2; D ambiguous. The CDR3 loop spans 12 amino acids. The V gene lost 8 bases and the J gene lost 7 bases, with 11 bases spanning the gap. Here the CDR3 reads CASWPRVGELFF. The CDR3 coding sequence is TGTGCCAGCTGGCCTCGGGTCGGGGAGCTGTTTTTT.

This clonotype was picked up a small number of times. The rearrangement links TRBV12-3 or TRBV12-4 to TRBJ1-5, with 8 bases fitting TRBD1. The junction had 7 bases not matched to a gene; V was cut back by 3 bases and J by 6 bases. This CDR3 is built from 15 residues. CDR3 DNA: TGTGCCAGCAGTTTCTTACAGGGGGACGTTCAGCCCCAGCATTTT. It codes for CASSFLQGDVQPQHF.

This clonotype was observed many times. The chain combines TRBV12-3 or TRBV12-4 with TRBJ1-2; 7 bases are a match to TRBD1. The CDR3 runs to 14 residues. V lost 6 bases to trimming and J lost 8 bases; unmatched junction nucleotides: 12. As DNA, the CDR3 is TGTGCCAGCAGGGGGACCGACAGGGCTGGAGGCTACACCTTC. Its translation is CASRGTDRAGGYTF.

The CDR3 nucleotides read TGCGCCAGCAGCCAAGATGTGGGACAGGCAAACGAGCAGTACTTC. It encodes CASSQDVGQANEQYF. The chain is built from TRBV4-1 and TRBJ2-7; 8 nucleotides line up with TRBD1. Germline assignment: CDR1 MGHRA and CDR2 YSYEKL. Trimming took 0 bases from V and 5 from J; bases not matched to a gene: 6. The CDR3 consists of 15 residues.

This chain links TRBV9 with TRBJ1-6; 8 nucleotides agree with TRBD1. The ends lost 3 bases at V and 10 bases at J; junction bases unmatched: 9. Germline V gene data show CDR1 as SGDLS and CDR2 as YYNGEE. CDR3 size: 15 residues. CDR3 nucleotide sequence: TGTGCCAGCAGCGGACAGGGGCCCGTCCCGTCACCCCTCCACTTT. Translation: CASSGQGPVPSPLHF.

The chain couples TRBV29-1 to TRBJ1-3; no firm D call. The germline V gene has CDR1 SQVTM and CDR2 ANQGSEA. The CDR3 extends over 13 amino acids. Trimming removed 1 base from V and 7 bases from J, with 11 bases in between. The CDR3 reads CSVEGYGRNTIYF. The CDR3 DNA reads as TGCAGCGTTGAAGGGTACGGACGGAACACCATATATTTT.

This clonotype showed up many times. The chain is built from TRBV7-2 and TRBJ1-4; 7 bases match TRBD1. CDR3 length equals 13 residues. The trim removed 2 bases at V and 8 bases at J, leaving 2 bases unmatched. Germline loops: CDR1 SGHTA, CDR2 FQGNSA. This CDR3 is CASSLQGEEKLFF. The CDR3 nucleotides are TGTGCCAGCAGCTTACAGGGGGAAGAAAAACTGTTTTTT.

In DNA, the CDR3 is TGTGCCAGCAGTACGCAGGGAAATGGCTACACCTTC. Residues: CASSTQGNGYTF. The chain employs TRBV12-3 or TRBV12-4 and TRBJ1-2; TRBD1 is a possible D gene (5 bases). The CDR3 extends over 12 amino acids. Trimming cost V 5 bases and J 6 bases, with 10 bases left between them.

In its sample, this clonotype was seen many times. V and J are TRBV7-2 and TRBJ1-5; D unresolved. Germline V gene sequence: CDR1 SGHTA, CDR2 FQGNSA. V was shortened by 1 base and J by 4 bases, with 11 bases between the two germline ends. The CDR3 runs 15 residues. CDR3 DNA sequence: TGTGCCAGCAGCTTAGTCGGCTCGGGGAATCAGCCCCAGCATTTT. Translated: CASSLVGSGNQPQHF.

This clonotype appeared many times. The chain has TRBV5-1 and TRBJ2-1; 11 nucleotides agree with TRBD2. Per germline, CDR1 SGHRS and CDR2 YFSETQ. V lost 4 bases, J lost 6 bases, and 3 bases stayed unmatched. The CDR3 runs 14 residues. The CDR3 bases are TGCGCCAGCAGCACTAGCGGGGGATTCAATGAGCAGTTCTTC. This sequence encodes CASSTSGGFNEQFF.